This TCR beta chain was sequenced in a study of CD8 T cells in ankylosing spondylitis. Broader study findings: Disease-linked clones reportedly showed significant enrichment in matched ankylosing spondylitis synovial fluid. Several of the motif variants were reported before in synovial fluid and blood from reactive arthritis. What appeared characteristic of ankylosing spondylitis blood was a TCR beta motif of eight highly homologous variants.

Ten or more counts support this clonotype. Its specificity is unknown. V shed 8 bases and J shed 6 bases, with 11 bases lying between them. The CDR3 loop spans 13 amino acids. Looked up from germline, CDR1 is MNHNY and CDR2 is SVGAGI (reference sequence). TCRdb itself ran the 5' RACE reads through MiXCR, one entry per CDR3 protein. Of about 92,000 distinct CDR3 sequences listed, just under 9% are singletons. The specimen sequenced was blood, either unsorted or a sorted T cell fraction (not recorded which). The chain links TRBV6-6 to TRBJ1-6; D is possibly TRBD1 (6 bases). The sequence derives from a male donor with ankylosing spondylitis or in good health (not recorded which). CDR3 nucleotides: TGTGCCAGCCGTGGGGGCGGTAATTCACCCCTCCACTTT. It specifies CASRGGGNSPLHF.